By proportion, the clone carrying this T cell receptor (beta chain) is medium-sized. Antigen unknown. Tagging with unique molecular identifiers was applied to individual cDNA molecules. One entry per CDR3 protein results from TCRdb running MiXCR on the 5' RACE reads. The repertoire consists of tens of thousands of distinct CDR3 sequences, with 12% occurring once and the leading ten covering 16%. The record originates from a study of early T cells in non-severe SARS-CoV-2 infection. Study-level information: With bulk RNA from unsorted whole blood as input, sequencing yielded unpaired chains. Study observations and caveats: Using VDJdb, the matching emphasized anti-spike CD8 responses while missing private and CD4 specificities.

Per the germline V gene, CDR1 is MNHEY and CDR2 is SMNVEV (reference sequence). The CDR3 is 19 amino acids. Trimming took off 4 bases at V and 1 base at J, with 26 bases between the two ends. The receptor was isolated from an adult who was a healthcare worker with PCR-confirmed SARS-CoV-2 infection or an uninfected control (not recorded which). Sequencing was carried out using whole blood. This chain connects TRBV27 to TRBJ2-7; D is unresolved. DNA of the CDR3: TGTGCCAGCAGTTCCCCCACTGGGCTGGGAAACTATGGGTCCTACGAGCAGTACTTC. Its protein product is CASSSPTGLGNYGSYEQYF.